This section outlines one T cell receptor beta chain sequence together with its context. Its antigen is still unknown. Sequencing used immunoSEQ multiplex PCR; TCRdb keeps in-frame clones, though not all of them. The table shows over 110,000 clones, with more than 85% occurring only once. This specimen belongs to a study of cytomegalovirus exposure and HLA in healthy donors. Overall study context: In a later analysis, it was reported that the 120 or so validation repertoires had been produced on the same platform as the 670 or so repertoires belonging to the first cohort.

Germline V gene data show CDR1 as SGHKS and CDR2 as YYEKEE (reference sequence). The CDR3 is made up of 13 amino acids. With 0 bases removed from V and 6 bases from J, the gap between germline ends came to 10 bases. Broader study findings: According to the study, 160 or so TCR beta chains were cytomegalovirus-associated. According to a later analysis, TCR clusters from the first cohort tended to co-occur in the 110 or so validation repertoires.

Sequenced sample: PBMCs. The J gene is TRBJ2-7, the V gene TRBV5-5, with a weak D call TRBD2 (6 bases). The TCR sequence derives from a man in his late teens or twenties in good health and CMV-seropositive. The CDR3 DNA sequence: TGTGCCAGCAGCTTGGGCTTCGGGGGCGAGCAGTACTTC. It codes for CASSLGFGGEQYF.